A selection of T cell receptor beta chains follows, all from one sample in a study of T cell responses to AZD1222 COVID-19 vaccine. The assay was immunoSEQ multiplex PCR, and TCRdb's table has in-frame clones only and misses some. The sample has roughly 67,000 clones, roughly 90% seen once. The specimen comprised peripheral blood, sampled on day 0 of AZD1222 vaccination. The receptors here all came from an adult in good health. Each CDR3 is given with its conserved first and last residue. A D gene is named only where the DNA matches it firmly. Some rows mark clone size as missing; the rest say once, few, many or name a class of expanded clone.

d_gene	abundance	j_gene	v_gene	CDR3aa	CDR3nt
TRBD2	-	TRBJ2-7	TRBV9	CASSVGPGTSGYEQYF	TGTGCCAGCAGCGTAGGCCCCGGGACTAGCGGCTACGAGCAGTACTTC
TRBD1	once	TRBJ1-5	TRBV28	CASSLVQGARSNQPQHF	TGTGCCAGCAGTTTAGTACAGGGGGCTAGGAGCAATCAGCCCCAGCATTTT
-	-	TRBJ1-2	TRBV28	CASSSPGNGYTF	TGTGCCAGCAGTTCACCGGGAAATGGCTACACCTTC
TRBD2	once	TRBJ2-1	TRBV11-3	CASSWTSGSSYNEQFF	TGTGCCAGCAGCTGGACTAGCGGGAGCTCCTACAATGAGCAGTTCTTC
-	-	TRBJ2-5	TRBV11-2	CASSFLSQETQYF	TGTGCCAGCAGCTTCCTTTCCCAAGAGACCCAGTACTTC
-	-	TRBJ1-2	TRBV7-8	CASSLARPAGGPGYTF	TGTGCCAGCAGCTTAGCTCGACCGGCCGGGGGCCCAGGCTACACCTTC
-	-	TRBJ2-5	TRBV6-1	CASSESQETQYF	TGTGCCAGCAGTGAGAGCCAAGAGACCCAGTACTTC
-	-	TRBJ2-6	TRBV6-2/TRBV6-3	CASSFLSGANVLTF	TGTGCCAGCAGCTTCCTCTCTGGGGCCAACGTCCTGACTTTC
TRBD1	-	TRBJ1-2	TRBV6-5	CASRDTGVNYGYTF	TGTGCCAGCAGGGACACAGGGGTGAACTATGGCTACACCTTC
-	-	TRBJ2-4	TRBV11-3	CASSLEPRRWAILVNIQYF	TGTGCCAGCAGCTTAGAACCCCGGCGGTGGGCGATACTTGTAAACATTCAGTACTTC
-	-	TRBJ1-4	TRBV2	CASRELQGSEKLFF	TGTGCCAGCAGAGAACTTCAGGGAAGTGAAAAACTGTTTTTT
TRBD2	once	TRBJ2-1	TRBV2	CASRERGWSYNEQFF	TGTGCCAGCAGAGAGCGGGGTTGGTCCTACAATGAGCAGTTCTTC
TRBD1	-	TRBJ1-5	TRBV15	CATSITLGQGIQPQHF	TGTGCCACCAGCATCACTCTAGGACAGGGCATACAGCCCCAGCATTTT
-	-	TRBJ2-7	TRBV27	CASSQPGRGTYEQYF	TGTGCCAGCAGCCAACCAGGGAGGGGGACCTACGAGCAGTACTTC
-	-	TRBJ1-2	TRBV5-1	CASSPSGGSYGYTF	TGCGCCAGCAGCCCCTCCGGGGGAAGCTATGGCTACACCTTC
-	-	TRBJ2-1	TRBV7-6	CASSSALAPLSYNEQFF	TGTGCCAGCAGCTCAGCCCTAGCGCCACTCTCCTACAATGAGCAGTTCTTC
TRBD1	once	TRBJ1-1	TRBV6-1	CASSEPGQGNTEAFF	TGTGCCAGCAGTGAACCGGGACAGGGGAACACTGAAGCTTTCTTT
-	-	TRBJ1-1	TRBV5-4	CASSLFMAGSNTEAFF	TGTGCCAGCAGCTTGTTTATGGCAGGTTCAAACACTGAAGCTTTCTTT
-	-	TRBJ2-5	TRBV6-5	CASSSFDSQETQYF	TGTGCCAGCAGTTCGTTCGACAGCCAAGAGACCCAGTACTTC
-	-	TRBJ1-2	TRBV9	CASSVAPLYGYTF	TGTGCCAGCAGCGTAGCTCCCCTCTATGGCTACACCTTC
TRBD1	-	TRBJ1-2	TRBV28	CAARGGSVYYGYTF	TGTGCCGCCAGGGGGGGTAGCGTCTATTATGGCTACACCTTC
-	once	TRBJ2-7	TRBV7-8	CASSPLEHREYGLKQYF	TGTGCCAGCAGCCCTTTAGAGCACCGGGAATACGGGTTGAAGCAGTACTTC
TRBD1	-	TRBJ2-7	TRBV4-3	CASSPNWTGNRYEQYF	TGCGCCAGCAGCCCAAACTGGACAGGGAATCGGTACGAGCAGTACTTC
TRBD1	once	TRBJ2-1	TRBV6-4	CASSRDRGQYNEQFF	TGTGCCAGCAGTCGGGACAGGGGGCAGTACAATGAGCAGTTCTTC
-	-	TRBJ1-1	TRBV5-1	CASSPEAGVRNTEAFF	TGCGCCAGCAGCCCAGAAGCGGGGGTAAGGAACACTGAAGCTTTCTTT
TRBD1	-	TRBJ1-6	TRBV29-1	CSVRQGNSPLHF	TGCAGCGTACGACAGGGTAATTCACCCCTCCACTTT
-	-	TRBJ1-4	TRBV30	CAFEGENEKLFF	TGTGCCTTCGAGGGAGAAAATGAAAAACTGTTTTTT
TRBD2	-	TRBJ2-5	TRBV4-3	CASSQDLAGHTETQYF	TGCGCCAGCAGCCAAGATCTAGCGGGGCACACAGAGACCCAGTACTTC
-	-	TRBJ1-4	TRBV5-1	CASSLGSGVNEKLFF	TGCGCCAGCAGCTTGGGAAGTGGGGTAAATGAAAAACTGTTTTTT
-	-	TRBJ1-5	TRBV11-2	CASSLRGGNQPQHF	TGTGCCAGCAGCTTAAGAGGGGGCAATCAGCCCCAGCATTTT
-	-	TRBJ2-6	TRBV10-2	CASSESGAGANVLTF	TGCGCCAGCAGTGAGTCGGGGGCTGGGGCCAACGTCCTGACTTTC
TRBD2	-	TRBJ2-2	TRBV6-2/TRBV6-3	CASSYGAGEAGELFF	TGTGCCAGCAGTTATGGGGCGGGAGAGGCCGGGGAGCTGTTTTTT
TRBD2	-	TRBJ2-1	TRBV2	CASSERAGVGNNEQFF	TGTGCCAGCAGTGAACGAGCGGGAGTAGGAAACAATGAGCAGTTCTTC
-	-	TRBJ1-6	TRBV27	CASSFERGNSPLHF	TGTGCCAGCAGTTTTGAGAGGGGAAATTCACCCCTCCACTTT
-	-	TRBJ2-7	TRBV25-1	CATLTDSYEQYF	TGTGCCACCCTGACAGACTCCTACGAGCAGTACTTC
TRBD1	-	TRBJ1-2	TRBV27	CASSPDPRDRVMANYGYTF	TGTGCCAGCAGTCCGGACCCCCGGGACAGGGTCATGGCGAACTATGGCTACACCTTC